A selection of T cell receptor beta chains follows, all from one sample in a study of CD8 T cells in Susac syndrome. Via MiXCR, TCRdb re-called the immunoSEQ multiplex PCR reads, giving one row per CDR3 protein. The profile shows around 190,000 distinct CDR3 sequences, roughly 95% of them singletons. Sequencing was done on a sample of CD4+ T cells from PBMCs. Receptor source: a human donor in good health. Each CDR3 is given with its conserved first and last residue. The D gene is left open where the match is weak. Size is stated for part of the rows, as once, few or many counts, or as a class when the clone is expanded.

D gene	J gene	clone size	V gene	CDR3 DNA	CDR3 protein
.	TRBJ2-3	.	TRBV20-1	TGCAGTGCTAGAGGGTTCGAACGCCCGCAGTATTTT	CSARGFERPQYF
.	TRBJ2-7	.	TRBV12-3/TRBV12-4	TGTGCCAGCACCCCCATCTACGAGCAGTACTTC	CASTPIYEQYF
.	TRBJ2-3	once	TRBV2	TGTGCCAGCAGTCAGAGAACATTGAGCACAGATACGCAGTATTTT	CASSQRTLSTDTQYF
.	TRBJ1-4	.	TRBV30	TGTGCCTGGACCTCCCTCCGTTCCTCCCTTTACTCAAAACTGTTTTTT	CAWTSLRSSLYSKLFF
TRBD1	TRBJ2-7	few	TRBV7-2	TGTGCCAGCAGCTTAACGGGACAGGGGTACGAGCAGTACTTC	CASSLTGQGYEQYF
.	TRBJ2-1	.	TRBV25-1	TGTGCCAGCAGATACTCCCGGGACCGTGAGCAGTTCTTC	CASRYSRDREQFF
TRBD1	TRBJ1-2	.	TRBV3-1	TGTGCCAGCAGCCAAGGGCAGGGGGTTTATGGCTACACCTTC	CASSQGQGVYGYTF
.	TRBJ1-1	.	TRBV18	TGTGCCAGCTCAAACGTACAGGCTACTGAAGCTTTCTTT	CASSNVQATEAFF
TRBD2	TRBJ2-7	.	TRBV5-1	TGCGCCAGCAGCCCGGGACTAGCGGGGGGGCGCGACGAGCAGTACTTC	CASSPGLAGGRDEQYF
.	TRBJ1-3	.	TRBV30	TGTGCCTGGGGTCCCCCATGGGACACCATATATTTT	CAWGPPWDTIYF
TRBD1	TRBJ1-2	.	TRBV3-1	TGTGCCAGCAGCCAAGAGGACAGGTCCTCCTCCTATGGCTACACCTTC	CASSQEDRSSSYGYTF
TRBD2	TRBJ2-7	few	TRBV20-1	TGCAGTGCTAGGGGTAGCGGGGGGGCGTGGAACGAGCAGTACTTC	CSARGSGGAWNEQYF
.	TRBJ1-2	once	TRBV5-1	TGCGCCAGCAGCTTGGCGGCTCAGAGCTACACCTTC	CASSLAAQSYTF
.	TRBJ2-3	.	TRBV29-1	TGCAGCGTTGAGCAGGGCGCAGATACGCAGTATTTT	CSVEQGADTQYF
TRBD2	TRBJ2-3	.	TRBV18	TGTGCCAGCTCATTCACTAGCGGAGGCACAGATACGCAGTATTTT	CASSFTSGGTDTQYF
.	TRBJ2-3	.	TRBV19	TGTGCCAGTAGTATTTTCAGGGATACAGATACGCAGTATTTT	CASSIFRDTDTQYF
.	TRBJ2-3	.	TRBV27	TGTGCCAGCAGTTTCGATCGGGGGGCCGGAGATACGCAGTATTTT	CASSFDRGAGDTQYF
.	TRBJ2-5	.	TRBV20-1	TGCAGTGCCCGCAGTTCCCAAGAGACCCAGTACTTC	CSARSSQETQYF
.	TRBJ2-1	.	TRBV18	TGTGCCAGCTCCCCCACCGTCGATGAGCAGTTCTTC	CASSPTVDEQFF
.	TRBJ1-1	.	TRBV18	TGTGCCAGCTCACCACCGAGAGGGGAGAACACTGAAGCTTTCTTT	CASSPPRGENTEAFF
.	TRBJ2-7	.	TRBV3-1	TGTGCCAGCAGCCAAGGTAGTCGGGTTAGCGGCCTCTACGAGCAGTACTTC	CASSQGSRVSGLYEQYF
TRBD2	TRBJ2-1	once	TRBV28	TGTGCCAGCAGTGATCCTAGCGGGGCCCGGGGTGAGCAGTTCTTC	CASSDPSGARGEQFF
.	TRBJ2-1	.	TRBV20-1	TGCAGTGCAAGTCGGGCAGGGTTTGAGCAGTTCTTC	CSASRAGFEQFF
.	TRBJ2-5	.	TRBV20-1	TGCAGGACAGGCGGGGGAACCAGAGAGACCCAGTACTTC	CRTGGGTRETQYF
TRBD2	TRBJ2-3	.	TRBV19	TGTGCCAGTAGTTTCCGCGGGAGGGCAGATACGCAGTATTTT	CASSFRGRADTQYF
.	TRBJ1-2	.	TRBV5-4	TGTGCCAGCAGCTTGGCCTTGCTGACAGTCTATGGCTACACCTTC	CASSLALLTVYGYTF
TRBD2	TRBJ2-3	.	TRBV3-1	TGTGCCAGCAGCCCGGGACTAGCTCTTTATACGCAGTATTTT	CASSPGLALYTQYF
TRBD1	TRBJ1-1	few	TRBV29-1	TGCAGCGTGGGGACAGTGGAGGGCACTGAAGCTTTCTTT	CSVGTVEGTEAFF
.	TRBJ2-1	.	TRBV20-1	TGCAGTGCTACGCAGGGCACCCATGAGCAGTTCTTC	CSATQGTHEQFF
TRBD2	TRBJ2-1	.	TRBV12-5	TGTGCTAGTGGTCCGGCCGGGGGGGATGAGCAGTTCTTC	CASGPAGGDEQFF
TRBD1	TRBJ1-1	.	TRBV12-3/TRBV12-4	TGTGCCAGCAGCGCCGGGACAGCGGGCACTGAAGCTTTCTTT	CASSAGTAGTEAFF
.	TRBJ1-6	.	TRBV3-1	TGTGCCAGCAGCCAAGGGTTCGAGGGTTCACCCCTCCACTTT	CASSQGFEGSPLHF
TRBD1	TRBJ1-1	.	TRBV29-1	TGCAGCGCCCCGTTCGGGACAGCGAACACTGAAGCTTTCTTT	CSAPFGTANTEAFF
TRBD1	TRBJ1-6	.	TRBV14	TGTGCCAGTGGGACAGAACTTAATTCACCCCTCCACTTT	CASGTELNSPLHF
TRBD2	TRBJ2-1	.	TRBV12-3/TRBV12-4	TGTGCCAGCTTAGCGGGAGGCTACAATGAGCAGTTCTTC	CASLAGGYNEQFF
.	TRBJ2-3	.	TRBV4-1	TGCGCCAGCAGCCAAGATCCTCGCGGGCGGGGAGCAGATACGCAGTATTTT	CASSQDPRGRGADTQYF
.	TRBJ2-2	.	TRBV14	TGTGCCAGCAGCCTCCTTCGAGGACCCATGAACACCGGGGAGCTGTTTTTT	CASSLLRGPMNTGELFF
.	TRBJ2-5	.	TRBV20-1	TGCAGTGCTAGGGTACCGTTAGGGCAGTCAGAGACCCAGTACTTC	CSARVPLGQSETQYF
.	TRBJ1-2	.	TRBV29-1	TGCAGCTTGGGTGGCTACACCTTC	CSLGGYTF
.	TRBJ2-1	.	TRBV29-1	TGCAGCGCCGGCAGGAATGCGGGTAGCTCCTACAATGAGCAGTTCTTC	CSAGRNAGSSYNEQFF
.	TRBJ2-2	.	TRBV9	TGTGCCAGCAGCGTAGATCGGGGCTTAACCGGGGAGCTGTTTTTT	CASSVDRGLTGELFF
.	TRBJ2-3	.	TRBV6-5	TGTGCCAGCAGTTCCCCCGGGGATACGCAGTATTTT	CASSSPGDTQYF
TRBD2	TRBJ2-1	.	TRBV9	TGTGCCAGCAGCCGGACTAGTCTCTGGGATGAGCAGTTCTTC	CASSRTSLWDEQFF
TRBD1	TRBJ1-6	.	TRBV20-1	TGCAGTGCGAGGGACAGGGGATCACCCCTCCACTTT	CSARDRGSPLHF
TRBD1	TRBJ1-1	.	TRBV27	TGTGCCAGCGGAAGACAGGGCTACACTGAAGCTTTCTTT	CASGRQGYTEAFF
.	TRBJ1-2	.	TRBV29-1	TGCAGCGTTGAACGGCAGATTCTTGGCTACACCTTC	CSVERQILGYTF
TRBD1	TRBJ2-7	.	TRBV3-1	TGTGCCAGCAGCCAAGACCCCCACAGGACAGGGAACTACGAGCAGTACTTC	CASSQDPHRTGNYEQYF
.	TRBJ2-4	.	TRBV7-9	TGTGCCAGCAGCTTAAGTCGGGCAGGGCGAGCCAAAAACATTCAGTACTTC	CASSLSRAGRAKNIQYF
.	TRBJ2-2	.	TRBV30	TGTGCCTGGAGTGTACTCAGGGTCACCGGGGAGCTGTTTTTT	CAWSVLRVTGELFF
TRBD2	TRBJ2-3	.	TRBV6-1	TGTGCCAGCAGACCACCGGGAGGAAGAGGCGCAGATACGCAGTATTTT	CASRPPGGRGADTQYF
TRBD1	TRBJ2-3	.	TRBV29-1	TGCAGCGTTGAGGCGACAGGGGGCCCAGATACGCAGTATTTT	CSVEATGGPDTQYF
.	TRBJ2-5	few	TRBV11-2	TGTGCCAGCAGCTTAGGTCTCTACCAAGAGACCCAGTACTTC	CASSLGLYQETQYF
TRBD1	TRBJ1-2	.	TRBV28	TGTGCCAGCAGTTTCCGGGACAGGGGGCCCGGGGGGGGCTACACCTTC	CASSFRDRGPGGGYTF
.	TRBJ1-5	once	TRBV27	TGTGCCAGCAGTTTAATCCAGAGCCCCAATCAGCCCCAGCATTTT	CASSLIQSPNQPQHF